These 2 T cell receptor beta chains came from one sample sequenced in a study of blood T cell repertoires in COVID-19. TCRdb keeps only in-frame clones here, not all; method: immunoSEQ multiplex PCR. The sample has about 190,000 clones; around 79% are singletons. Source material: peripheral blood. The receptors here all came from a man aged 45-65 years who had recovered from COVID-19.

The CDR3 here is CAWSLGGAGYTF. CDR3 in DNA: TGTGCCTGGAGTTTAGGAGGGGCCGGCTACACCTTC. This chain uses TRBV30 with TRBJ1-2, with TRBD1 as a possible D gene (5 bases). V lost 2 bases and J 8 bases, leaving 12 bases between the germline ends. The CDR3 is 12 amino acids. Germline CDR1 is GTSNPN and CDR2 is SVGIG (reference sequence). Full variable domain (remainder filled in from reference TRBV30 and TRBJ1-2): SQTIHQWPATLVQPVGSPLSLECTVEGTSNPNLYWYRQAAGRGLQLLFYSVGIGQISSEVPQNLSASRPQDRQFILSSKKLLLSDSGFYLCAWSLGGAGYTFGSGTRLTVV.

The gene calls are TRBV27 and TRBJ2-5, with 8 bases lining up with TRBD1. Germline assignment: CDR1 MNHEY and CDR2 SMNVEV (reference sequence). This CDR3 region has 15 residues. J gave up 3 bases and V 2 bases, and 5 bases lay outside the gene matches. CDR3 nucleotides: TGTGCCAGCAGTTTAATGGGACAGGAAAAAGAGACCCAGTACTTC. Translating it yields CASSLMGQEKETQYF.